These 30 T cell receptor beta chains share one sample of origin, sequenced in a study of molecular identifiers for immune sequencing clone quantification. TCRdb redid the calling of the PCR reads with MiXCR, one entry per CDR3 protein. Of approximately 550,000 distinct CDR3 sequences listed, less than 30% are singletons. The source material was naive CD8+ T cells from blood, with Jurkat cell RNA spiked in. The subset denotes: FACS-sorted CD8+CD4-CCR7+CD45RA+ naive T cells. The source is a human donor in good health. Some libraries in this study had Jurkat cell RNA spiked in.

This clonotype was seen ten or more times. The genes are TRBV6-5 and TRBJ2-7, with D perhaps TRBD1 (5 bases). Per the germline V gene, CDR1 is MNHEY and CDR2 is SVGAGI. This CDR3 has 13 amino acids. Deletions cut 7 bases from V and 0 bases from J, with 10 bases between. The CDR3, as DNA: TGTGCCAGCACGGAAGGGGACTCCTACGAGCAGTACTTC. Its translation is CASTEGDSYEQYF.

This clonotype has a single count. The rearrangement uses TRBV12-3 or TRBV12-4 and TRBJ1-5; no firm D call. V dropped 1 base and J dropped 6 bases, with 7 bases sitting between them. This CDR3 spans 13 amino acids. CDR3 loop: CASSLGESQPQHF. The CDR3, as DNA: TGTGCCAGCAGTTTAGGCGAAAGTCAGCCCCAGCATTTT.

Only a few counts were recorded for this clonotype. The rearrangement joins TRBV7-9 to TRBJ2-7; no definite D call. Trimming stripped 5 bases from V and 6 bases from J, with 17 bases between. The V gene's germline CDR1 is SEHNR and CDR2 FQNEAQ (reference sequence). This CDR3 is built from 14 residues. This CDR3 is CASSPTDLFPEQYF. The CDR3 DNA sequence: TGTGCCAGCAGCCCTACCGACCTGTTCCCCGAGCAGTACTTC. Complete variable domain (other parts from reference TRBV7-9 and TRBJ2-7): DTGVSQNPRHKITKRGQNVTFRCDPISEHNRLYWYRQTLGQGPEFLTYFQNEAQLEKSRLLSDRFSAERPKGSFSTLEIQRTEQGDSAMYLCASSPTDLFPEQYFGPGTRLTVT.

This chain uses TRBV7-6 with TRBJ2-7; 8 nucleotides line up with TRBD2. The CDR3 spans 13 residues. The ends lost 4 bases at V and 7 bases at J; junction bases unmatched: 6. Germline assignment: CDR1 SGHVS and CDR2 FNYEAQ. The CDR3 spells CASSSGLASEQYF. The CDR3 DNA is TGTGCCAGCAGCTCCGGACTAGCTTCTGAGCAGTACTTC.

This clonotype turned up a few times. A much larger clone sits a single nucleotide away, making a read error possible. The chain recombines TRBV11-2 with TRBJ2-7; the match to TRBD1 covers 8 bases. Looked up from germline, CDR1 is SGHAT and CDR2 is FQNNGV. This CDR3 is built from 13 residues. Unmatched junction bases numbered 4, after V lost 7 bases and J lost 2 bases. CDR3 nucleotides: TGTGCCAGCACCCTGGGACAGGCCTACGAGCAGTACTTC. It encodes CASTLGQAYEQYF.

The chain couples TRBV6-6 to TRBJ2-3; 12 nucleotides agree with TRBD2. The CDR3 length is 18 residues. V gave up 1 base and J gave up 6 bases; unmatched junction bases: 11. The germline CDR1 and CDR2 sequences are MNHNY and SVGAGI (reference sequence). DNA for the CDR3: TGTGCCAGCAGTTACTATGGGCTAGCGGGAGGGGATGGGGATACGCAGTATTTT. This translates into CASSYYGLAGGDGDTQYF.

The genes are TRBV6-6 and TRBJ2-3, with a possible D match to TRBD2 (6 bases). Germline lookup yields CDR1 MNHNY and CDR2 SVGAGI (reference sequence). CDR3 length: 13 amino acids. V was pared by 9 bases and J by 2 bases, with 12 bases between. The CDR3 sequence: CARGEATTDTQYF. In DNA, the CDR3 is TGTGCCAGAGGGGAGGCCACCACAGATACGCAGTATTTT.

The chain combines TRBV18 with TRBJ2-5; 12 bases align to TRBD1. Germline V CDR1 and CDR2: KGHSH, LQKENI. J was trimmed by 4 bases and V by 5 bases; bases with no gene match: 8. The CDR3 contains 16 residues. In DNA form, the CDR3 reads TGTGCCAGCTCATCCTTACTGGGACAGGGGGCAGAGACCCAGTACTTC. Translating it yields CASSSLLGQGAETQYF.

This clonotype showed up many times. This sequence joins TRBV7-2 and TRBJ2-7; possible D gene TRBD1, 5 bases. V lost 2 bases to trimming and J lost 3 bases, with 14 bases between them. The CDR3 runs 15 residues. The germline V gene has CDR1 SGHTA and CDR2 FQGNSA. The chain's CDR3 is CASSLTTDRDYEQYF. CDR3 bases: TGTGCCAGCAGCTTAACAACCGACAGAGACTACGAGCAGTACTTC. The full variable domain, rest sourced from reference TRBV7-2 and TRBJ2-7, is GAGVSQSPSNKVTEKGKDVELRCDPISGHTALYWYRQSLGQGLEFLIYFQGNSAPDKSGLPSDRFSAERTGGSVSTLTIQRTQQEDSAVYLCASSLTTDRDYEQYFGPGTRLTVT.

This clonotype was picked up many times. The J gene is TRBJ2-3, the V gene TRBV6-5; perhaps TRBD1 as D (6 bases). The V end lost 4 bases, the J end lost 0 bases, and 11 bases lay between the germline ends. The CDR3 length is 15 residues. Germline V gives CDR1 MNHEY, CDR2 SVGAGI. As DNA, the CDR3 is TGTGCCAGCAGTTTTCGGACAGTAAGCACAGATACGCAGTATTTT. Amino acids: CASSFRTVSTDTQYF.

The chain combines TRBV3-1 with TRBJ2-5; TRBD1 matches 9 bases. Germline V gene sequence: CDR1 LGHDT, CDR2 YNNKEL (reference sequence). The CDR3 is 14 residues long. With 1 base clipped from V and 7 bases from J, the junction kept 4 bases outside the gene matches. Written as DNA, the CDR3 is TGTGCCAGCAGCCAAGGAACACAGGGGGCGACCCAGTACTTC. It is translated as CASSQGTQGATQYF.

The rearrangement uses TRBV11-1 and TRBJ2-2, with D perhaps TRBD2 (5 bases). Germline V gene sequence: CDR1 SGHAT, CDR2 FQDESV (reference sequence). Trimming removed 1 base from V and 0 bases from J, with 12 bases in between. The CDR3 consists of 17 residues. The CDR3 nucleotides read TGTGCCAGCAGCTTAGACCGGGATCCCGCGAACACCGGGGAGCTGTTTTTT. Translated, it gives CASSLDRDPANTGELFF.

The CDR3 is CASSQGVPEMGEQYF. Here the CDR3 DNA reads TGCGCCAGCAGCCAAGGAGTACCGGAGATGGGGGAGCAGTACTTC. The chain couples TRBV4-1 to TRBJ2-7; unclear D gene. Germline CDR1 is MGHRA and CDR2 is YSYEKL. V lost 1 base and J lost 7, with 17 bases in between. CDR3 length: 15 amino acids.

CDR3 nucleotides: TGTGCCAGCAGTTACTCTCCGTCGAACACCGGGGAGCTGTTTTTT. Translating gives CASSYSPSNTGELFF. The gene calls are TRBV6-5 and TRBJ2-2; no definite D call. This CDR3 region has 15 residues. Trimming shortened V by 0 bases and J by 0 bases, and 5 bases separated the two germline ends. The germline V gene encodes CDR1 MNHEY and CDR2 SVGAGI.

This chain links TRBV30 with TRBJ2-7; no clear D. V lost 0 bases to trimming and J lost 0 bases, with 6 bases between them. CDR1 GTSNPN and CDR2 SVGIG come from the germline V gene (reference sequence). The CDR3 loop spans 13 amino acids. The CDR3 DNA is TGTGCCTGGAGTGTTGACCTCTCCTACGAGCAGTACTTC. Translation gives CAWSVDLSYEQYF.

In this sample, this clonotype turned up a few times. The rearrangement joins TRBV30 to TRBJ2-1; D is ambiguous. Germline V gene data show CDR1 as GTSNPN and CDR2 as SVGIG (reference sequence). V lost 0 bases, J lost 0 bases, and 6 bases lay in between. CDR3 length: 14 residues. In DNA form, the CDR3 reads TGTGCCTGGAGTGTAGGGAACTCCTACAATGAGCAGTTCTTC. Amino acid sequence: CAWSVGNSYNEQFF.

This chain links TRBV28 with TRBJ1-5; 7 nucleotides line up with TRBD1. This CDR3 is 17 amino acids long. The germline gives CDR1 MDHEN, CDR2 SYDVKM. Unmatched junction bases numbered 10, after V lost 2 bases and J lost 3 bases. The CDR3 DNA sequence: TGTGCCAGCAGTTTAATGGGACAGCTAACACCCAATCAGCCCCAGCATTTT. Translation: CASSLMGQLTPNQPQHF.

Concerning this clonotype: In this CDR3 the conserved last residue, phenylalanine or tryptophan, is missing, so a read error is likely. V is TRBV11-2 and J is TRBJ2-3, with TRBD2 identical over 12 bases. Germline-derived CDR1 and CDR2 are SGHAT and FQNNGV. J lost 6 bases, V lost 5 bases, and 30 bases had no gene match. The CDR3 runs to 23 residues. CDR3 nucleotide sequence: TGTGCCAGCAGCCCCAGACAGGGGTCTCGACTATTTCTAGCGGGAGGGCCAATTGATACGCAGTATATT. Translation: CASSPRQGSRLFLAGGPIDTQYI.

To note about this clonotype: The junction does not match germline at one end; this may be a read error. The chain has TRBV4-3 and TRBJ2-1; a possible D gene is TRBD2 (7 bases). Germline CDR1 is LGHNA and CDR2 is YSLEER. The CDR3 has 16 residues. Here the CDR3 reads CASNQSYQGRGDEQFF. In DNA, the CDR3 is TGCGCCAGCAACCAATCATACCAGGGGAGGGGGGATGAGCAGTTCTTC.

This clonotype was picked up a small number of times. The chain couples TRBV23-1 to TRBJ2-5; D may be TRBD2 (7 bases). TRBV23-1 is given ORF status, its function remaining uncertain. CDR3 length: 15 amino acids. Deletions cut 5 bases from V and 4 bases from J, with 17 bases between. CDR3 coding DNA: TGCGCCAGCAGTGTGGGGGGGGCCCCTCCAGAGACCCAGTACTTC. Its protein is CASSVGGAPPETQYF.

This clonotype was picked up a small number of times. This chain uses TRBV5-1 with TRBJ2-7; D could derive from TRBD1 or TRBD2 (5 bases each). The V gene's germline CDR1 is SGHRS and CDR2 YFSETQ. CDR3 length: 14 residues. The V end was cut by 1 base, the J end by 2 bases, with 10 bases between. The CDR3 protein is CASSLWETAYEQYF. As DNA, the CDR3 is TGCGCCAGCAGCTTGTGGGAGACAGCCTACGAGCAGTACTTC.

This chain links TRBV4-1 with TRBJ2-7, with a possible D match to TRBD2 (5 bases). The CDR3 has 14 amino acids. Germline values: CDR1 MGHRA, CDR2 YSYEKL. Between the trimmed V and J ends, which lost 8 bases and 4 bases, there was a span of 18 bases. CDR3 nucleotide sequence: TGCGCCAGCGTCCAAAGACCGGGGAATTACGAGCAGTACTTC. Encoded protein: CASVQRPGNYEQYF.

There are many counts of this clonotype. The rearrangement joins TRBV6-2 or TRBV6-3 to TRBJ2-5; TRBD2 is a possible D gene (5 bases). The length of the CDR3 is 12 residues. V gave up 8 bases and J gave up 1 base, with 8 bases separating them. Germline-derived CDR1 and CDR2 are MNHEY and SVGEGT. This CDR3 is CASGRGQETQYF. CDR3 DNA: TGTGCCAGCGGCCGGGGCCAAGAGACCCAGTACTTC.

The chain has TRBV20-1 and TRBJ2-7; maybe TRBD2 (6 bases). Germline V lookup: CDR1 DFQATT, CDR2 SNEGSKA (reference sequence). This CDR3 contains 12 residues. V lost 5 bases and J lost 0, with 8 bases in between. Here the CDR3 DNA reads TGCAGTGCTCTAGCGCACTCCTACGAGCAGTACTTC. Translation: CSALAHSYEQYF.

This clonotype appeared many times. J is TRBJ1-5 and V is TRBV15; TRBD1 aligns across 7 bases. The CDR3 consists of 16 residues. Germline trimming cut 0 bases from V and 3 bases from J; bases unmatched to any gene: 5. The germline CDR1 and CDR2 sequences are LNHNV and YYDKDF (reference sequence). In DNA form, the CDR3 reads TGTGCCACCAGCAGAGATCGACAGGGCCTCAATCAGCCCCAGCATTTT. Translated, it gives CATSRDRQGLNQPQHF.

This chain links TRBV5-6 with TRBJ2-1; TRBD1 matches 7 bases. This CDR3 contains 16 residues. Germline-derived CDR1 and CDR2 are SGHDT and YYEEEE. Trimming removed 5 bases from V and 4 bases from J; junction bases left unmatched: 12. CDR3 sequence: CASREPFATGYNEQFF. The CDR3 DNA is TGTGCCAGCAGGGAGCCATTTGCGACAGGGTACAATGAGCAGTTCTTC.

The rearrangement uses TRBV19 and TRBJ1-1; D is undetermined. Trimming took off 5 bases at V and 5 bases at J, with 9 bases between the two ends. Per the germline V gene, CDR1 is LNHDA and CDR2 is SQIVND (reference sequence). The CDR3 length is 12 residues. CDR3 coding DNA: TGTGCCAGTAGTCCCGACAATACTGAAGCTTTCTTT. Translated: CASSPDNTEAFF. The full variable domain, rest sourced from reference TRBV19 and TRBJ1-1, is DGGITQSPKYLFRKEGQNVTLSCEQNLNHDAMYWYRQDPGQGLRLIYYSQIVNDFQKGDIAEGYSVSREKKESFPLTVTSAQKNPTAFYLCASSPDNTEAFFGQGTRLTVV.

CDR3 in amino acids: CAISESCGTYGHEQFF. CDR3 DNA sequence: TGTGCCATCAGTGAGTCTTGCGGGACCTATGGACATGAGCAGTTCTTC. This chain joins TRBV10-3 and TRBJ2-1; a weak D match, TRBD2 (6 bases). V was shortened by 0 bases and J by 8 bases, with 17 bases between the two germline ends. This CDR3 comprises 16 residues. Germline lookup yields CDR1 ENHRY and CDR2 SYGVKD.

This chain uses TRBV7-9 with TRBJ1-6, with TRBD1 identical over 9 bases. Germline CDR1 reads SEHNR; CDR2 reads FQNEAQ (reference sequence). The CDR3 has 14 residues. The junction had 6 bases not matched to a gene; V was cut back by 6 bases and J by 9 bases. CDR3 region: CASSSGQGISPLHF. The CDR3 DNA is TGTGCCAGCAGTTCGGGACAGGGCATTTCACCCCTCCACTTT.

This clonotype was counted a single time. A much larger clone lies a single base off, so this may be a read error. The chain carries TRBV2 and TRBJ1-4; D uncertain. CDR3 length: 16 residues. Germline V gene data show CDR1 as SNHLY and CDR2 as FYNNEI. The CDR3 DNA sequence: TGTGCCAACAGTGAATTCGATCTGACATCGATTGAAAAACTGTTTTTT. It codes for CANSEFDLTSIEKLFF.